One and the same sample provided the 25 T cell receptor beta chains below, sequenced in a study of blood T cell repertoires in COVID-19. The assay was immunoSEQ multiplex PCR, and TCRdb's table has in-frame clones only and misses some. Here the sample spans 150,000 to 200,000 clones, over 75% being singletons. Material: PBMCs or T cells enriched from blood (not recorded which). The source is a woman aged 18-29 years who had recovered from COVID-19.

The V gene is TRBV28, the J gene TRBJ2-3; 9 nucleotides line up with TRBD2. The CDR3 has 17 residues. J lost 5 bases, V lost 4 bases, and 13 bases had no gene match. Germline V gives CDR1 MDHEN, CDR2 SYDVKM. CDR3 amino acids: CASSSSSGDPGQDTQYF. CDR3 sequence (DNA): TGTGCCAGCAGTTCTTCTAGCGGGGACCCAGGGCAAGATACGCAGTATTTT.

The chain combines TRBV3-1 (or the pseudogene TRBV3-2) with TRBJ1-4; D remains unclear. Germline lookup yields CDR1 LGHDT and CDR2 YNNKEL (reference sequence). CDR3 length equals 16 residues. Trimming left V 2 bases short and J 6 bases short, with 16 bases between. CDR3 sequence: CASSQRGNSWDEKLFF. CDR3 nucleotide sequence: TGTGCCAGCAGCCAACGGGGAAACAGCTGGGATGAAAAACTGTTTTTT.

CDR3 in amino acids: CASTSVGDGSPLHF. CDR3 sequence (DNA): TGTGCCAGTACCTCAGTCGGGGATGGGTCACCCCTCCACTTT. The V call is TRBV19, the J call TRBJ1-6; unclear D gene. V lost 7 bases and J lost 10, with 17 bases in between. The germline V gene encodes CDR1 LNHDA and CDR2 SQIVND (reference sequence). This CDR3 has 14 residues.

J is TRBJ2-1 and V is TRBV19; D call uncertain. Trimming left V 7 bases short and J 0 bases short, with 10 bases between. Germline V CDR1 and CDR2: LNHDA, SQIVND (reference sequence). The length of the CDR3 is 14 residues. CDR3 amino acids: CASNQVFSYNEQFF. CDR3 nucleotide sequence: TGTGCCAGTAATCAGGTTTTCTCCTACAATGAGCAGTTCTTC.

The chain is built from TRBV5-4 and TRBJ2-5; the match to TRBD1 covers 10 bases. V was clipped by 3 bases and J by 5 bases; unmatched bases: 7. The CDR3 has 15 amino acids. Germline assignment: CDR1 SGHNT and CDR2 YYREEE (reference sequence). CDR3 residues: CASSWGTGEGETQYF. The CDR3 bases are TGTGCCAGCAGCTGGGGGACAGGGGAGGGGGAGACCCAGTACTTC.

The chain recombines TRBV6-5 with TRBJ1-1; TRBD1 aligns across 10 bases. The CDR3 length is 14 residues. CDR1 MNHEY and CDR2 SVGAGI come from the germline V gene. V lost 6 bases to trimming and J lost 6 bases; unmatched junction nucleotides: 7. Here the CDR3 reads CASSSWDRGPEAFF. Here the CDR3 DNA reads TGTGCCAGCAGCAGTTGGGACAGGGGTCCTGAAGCTTTCTTT.

This clone was counted a single time. This CDR3 reads CASPLSAGNTGELFF. The DNA of the CDR3 is TGTGCCAGCCCCCTAAGCGCGGGCAACACCGGGGAGCTGTTTTTT. The rearrangement links TRBV28 to TRBJ2-2; maybe TRBD2 (5 bases). V was pared by 8 bases and J by 2 bases, with 15 bases between. CDR3 length: 15 residues. Germline V gives CDR1 MDHEN, CDR2 SYDVKM.

The chain combines TRBV6-1 with TRBJ1-2; TRBD1 agrees at 10 bases. With V trimmed by 3 bases and J by 4 bases, 8 bases remained unmatched. The V gene's germline CDR1 is MNHNS and CDR2 SASEGT. The length of the CDR3 is 16 residues. The CDR3 DNA reads as TGTGCCAGCAGTGAGGAGACAGGGGGCGGAAGCTATGGCTACACCTTC. It translates to CASSEETGGGSYGYTF.

The chain recombines TRBV9 with TRBJ1-4; maybe TRBD1 (5 bases). In germline, CDR1 is SGDLS, CDR2 YYNGEE. Trimming pared 0 bases from V and 5 bases from J, leaving 11 bases between. The CDR3 spans 15 residues. The CDR3 reads CASSVAGGANEKLFF. Here the CDR3 DNA reads TGTGCCAGCAGCGTAGCCGGCGGGGCGAATGAAAAACTGTTTTTT.

The CDR3, as DNA: TGTGCCAGCAGCCAAGATGGGCTAGCGGGAGATTATGAGCAGTTCTTC. Translating it yields CASSQDGLAGDYEQFF. The chain combines TRBV3-1 (or the pseudogene TRBV3-2) with TRBJ2-1; TRBD2 matches at 10 bases. CDR3 size: 16 residues. The ends lost 0 bases at V and 8 bases at J; junction bases unmatched: 7. Germline V gene sequence: CDR1 LGHDT, CDR2 YNNKEL (reference sequence).

The chain uses TRBV2 and TRBJ1-1; D remains ambiguous. Germline V gives CDR1 SNHLY, CDR2 FYNNEI. This CDR3 region has 12 residues. Between the trimmed V and J ends, which lost 6 bases and 6 bases, there was a span of 11 bases. Here the CDR3 DNA reads TGTGCCAGCAGGGTATATGGGCCTGAAGCTTTCTTT. Amino acid sequence: CASRVYGPEAFF.

The rearrangement uses TRBV4-3 and TRBJ1-2; perhaps TRBD1 as D (5 bases). The V end was cut by 0 bases, the J end by 3 bases, with 8 bases between. CDR1 is LGHNA and CDR2 is YSLEER in the germline V gene. This CDR3 has 14 residues. The CDR3 sequence is CASSQDTGHYGYTF. CDR3 DNA sequence: TGCGCCAGCAGCCAAGATACAGGACACTATGGCTACACCTTC.

About this clone: A read error may account for a junction end that differs from germline. The chain carries TRBV6-5 and TRBJ1-5; 9 positions match TRBD1. Germline loops: CDR1 MNHEY, CDR2 SVGAGI. The CDR3 spans 15 residues. The CDR3 nucleotides read TGTGCCGGCAGGTCGGGACAGGGACGCTATCAGCCCCAGCATTTT. Translating gives CAGRSGQGRYQPQHF.

V and J are TRBV6-4 and TRBJ1-2, with D perhaps matching TRBD1 (5 bases). V was trimmed by 2 bases and J by 10 bases, leaving 17 bases between them. CDR1 and CDR2 (germline): MRHNA, SNTAGT. The CDR3 is made up of 14 amino acids. In DNA, the CDR3 is TGTGCCAGCAGTGACAGACCAGGGATAGGTGTCTACACCTTC. Its translation: CASSDRPGIGVYTF.

The rearrangement links TRBV10-1 to TRBJ1-1, with a weak D call TRBD1 (6 bases). Trimming left V 4 bases short and J 5 bases short, with 11 bases between. CDR1 and CDR2 (germline): WNHNN, SYGVQD (reference sequence). There are 13 residues in the CDR3. The CDR3 loop reads CASSAQGWTEAFF. CDR3 bases: TGCGCCAGCAGTGCACAGGGATGGACTGAAGCTTTCTTT.

The chain employs TRBV6-5 and TRBJ1-1, with D unresolved. The CDR3 totals 14 residues. Trimming stripped 3 bases from V and 5 bases from J, with 13 bases between. Germline CDR1 and CDR2: MNHEY and SVGAGI. DNA of the CDR3: TGTGCCAGCAGTTATATCCCAGGAGGGACTGAAGCTTTCTTT. Translated: CASSYIPGGTEAFF.

A single count supports this clone. The DNA is left out, because the CDR3 cannot be placed on it with certainty; the CDR3 is given as TCRdb lists it. V gene TRBV12-3 or TRBV12-4 combines with J gene TRBJ1-1; the tabulated D call, TRBD1, remains unverified against the DNA. Ends included, the CDR3 has 12 residues. CDR3: CASRVGTGSSFF.

In its sample, this clone was seen once. The genes are TRBV2 and TRBJ2-5, with 9 bases identical to TRBD2. Germline-derived CDR1 and CDR2 are SNHLY and FYNNEI. The trim removed 3 bases at V and 5 bases at J, leaving 7 bases unmatched. The CDR3 totals 15 residues. The DNA of the CDR3 is TGTGCCAGCAGTGATCTCTGGAGCGGGGGGGAGACCCAGTACTTC. Translation gives CASSDLWSGGETQYF.

The chain is built from TRBV19 and TRBJ2-2; 14 bases fit TRBD2. Germline loops: CDR1 LNHDA, CDR2 SQIVND (reference sequence). The CDR3 is made up of 15 amino acids. The V gene end was trimmed by 7 bases and the J gene end by 6 bases; junction bases not matched to a gene: 4. CDR3 sequence: CASMTSGRAAGELFF. The CDR3 DNA sequence: TGTGCCAGTATGACTAGCGGGAGGGCGGCCGGGGAGCTGTTTTTT.

This clone was found a few times. V gene TRBV6-4 combines with J gene TRBJ2-5; TRBD2 aligns across 10 bases. The V gene end was trimmed by 0 bases and the J gene end by 2 bases; junction bases not matched to a gene: 3. There are 16 residues in the CDR3. From germline, CDR1 is MRHNA and CDR2 SNTAGT. As DNA, the CDR3 is TGTGCCAGCAGTGACTCGGCTAGCGGGGGTCAAGAGACCCAGTACTTC. This sequence encodes CASSDSASGGQETQYF.

This clone was seen a single time. The chain links TRBV30 to TRBJ1-2, with D perhaps TRBD1 (5 bases). CDR1 is GTSNPN and CDR2 is SVGIG in the germline V gene (reference sequence). The CDR3 has 14 residues. V was cut by 8 bases and J by 8 bases, with 24 bases left in between. CDR3 loop: CAVGPDGQAGGYTF. For the CDR3, the DNA is TGTGCCGTAGGACCGGACGGACAAGCGGGGGGCTACACCTTC.

The chain joins TRBV5-1 to TRBJ2-1, with 7 bases aligning to TRBD1. The junction had 10 bases not matched to a gene; V was cut back by 0 bases and J by 4 bases. The CDR3 has 17 residues. Looked up from germline, CDR1 is SGHRS and CDR2 is YFSETQ. CDR3 residues: CASSLEGAGKGYNEQFF. CDR3 nucleotides: TGCGCCAGCAGCTTGGAGGGGGCAGGGAAGGGGTACAATGAGCAGTTCTTC. The variable domain in full, with the rest retrieved from reference TRBV5-1 and TRBJ2-1, is KAGVTQTPRYLIKTRGQQVTLSCSPISGHRSVSWYQQTPGQGLQFLFEYFSETQRNKGNFPGRFSGRQFSNSRSEMNVSTLELGDSALYLCASSLEGAGKGYNEQFFGPGTRLTVL.

The chain combines TRBV5-1 with TRBJ2-1, with 7 bases matching TRBD2. Per the germline V gene, CDR1 is SGHRS and CDR2 is YFSETQ. The CDR3 length is 14 residues. The V and J ends lost 2 bases and 8 bases, in that order; junction bases with no gene match: 7. CDR3 amino acids: CASSFPPGGYEQFF. In DNA, the CDR3 is TGCGCCAGCAGCTTCCCCCCGGGGGGTTATGAGCAGTTCTTC. Full variable domain (missing parts from reference TRBV5-1 and TRBJ2-1): KAGVTQTPRYLIKTRGQQVTLSCSPISGHRSVSWYQQTPGQGLQFLFEYFSETQRNKGNFPGRFSGRQFSNSRSEMNVSTLELGDSALYLCASSFPPGGYEQFFGPGTRLTVL.

The chain joins TRBV19 to TRBJ2-7, with 7 bases aligning to TRBD2. The CDR3 is 13 residues long. The junction had 3 bases not matched to a gene; V was cut back by 4 bases and J by 3 bases. In germline, CDR1 is LNHDA, CDR2 SQIVND (reference sequence). CDR3 in DNA: TGTGCCAGTAGTACCGGACTAGTCTACGAGCAGTACTTC. Residues: CASSTGLVYEQYF.

V usage is TRBV7-9 and J usage is TRBJ1-6, with D maybe TRBD1 (5 bases). Germline lookup yields CDR1 SEHNR and CDR2 FQNEAQ (reference sequence). CDR3 length equals 15 residues. Between the trimmed V and J ends, which lost 3 bases and 7 bases, there was a span of 13 bases. The CDR3 DNA reads TGTGCCAGCAGCTTGGGGGGACGGGCAAATTCACCCCTCCACTTT. Amino acid sequence: CASSLGGRANSPLHF.